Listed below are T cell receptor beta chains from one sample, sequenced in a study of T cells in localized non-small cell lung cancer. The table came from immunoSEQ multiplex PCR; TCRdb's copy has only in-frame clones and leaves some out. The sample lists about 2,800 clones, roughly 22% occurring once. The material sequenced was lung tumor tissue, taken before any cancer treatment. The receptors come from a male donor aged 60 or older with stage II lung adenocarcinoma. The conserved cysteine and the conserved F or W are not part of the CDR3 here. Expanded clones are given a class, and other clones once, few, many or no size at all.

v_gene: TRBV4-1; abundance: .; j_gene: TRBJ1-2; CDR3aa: ASTNDRELNYGYT
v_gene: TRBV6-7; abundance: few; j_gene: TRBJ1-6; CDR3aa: ASSYSFIRSGASPLH
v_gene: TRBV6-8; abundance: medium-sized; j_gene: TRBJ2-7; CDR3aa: ASSPFGGRNEQY
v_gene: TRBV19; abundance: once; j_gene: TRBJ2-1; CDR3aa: ASTVGGRSYNEQF
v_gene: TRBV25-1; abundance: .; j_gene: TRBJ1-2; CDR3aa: ASSERTLPGGYT
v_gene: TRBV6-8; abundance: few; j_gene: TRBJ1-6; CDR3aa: ASSVNRVGTPLH
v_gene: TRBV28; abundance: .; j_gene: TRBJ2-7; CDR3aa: ASSAWTGRDEQY
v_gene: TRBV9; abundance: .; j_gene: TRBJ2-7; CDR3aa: ASTGDGDYEQY
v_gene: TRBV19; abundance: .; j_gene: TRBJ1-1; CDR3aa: ASSVHVFGGTEAF
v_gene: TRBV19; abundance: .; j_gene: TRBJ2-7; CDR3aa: ASSTTGSSYEQY
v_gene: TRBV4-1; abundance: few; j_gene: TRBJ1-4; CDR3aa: ASSRRQENEKLF
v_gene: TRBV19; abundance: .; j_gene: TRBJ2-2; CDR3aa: ASSIGTGTASSGELF
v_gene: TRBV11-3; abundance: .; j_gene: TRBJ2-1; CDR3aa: ASSFRTSGSHNEQF
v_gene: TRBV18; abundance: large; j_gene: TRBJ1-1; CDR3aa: ASSLPDRRNTEAF
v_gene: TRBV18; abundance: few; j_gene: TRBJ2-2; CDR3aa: ASSPPGPPNTGELF
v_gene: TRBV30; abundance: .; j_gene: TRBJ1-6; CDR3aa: AWSIRYNSPLH
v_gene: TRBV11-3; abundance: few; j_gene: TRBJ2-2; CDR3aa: ASSGRLAANTGELF
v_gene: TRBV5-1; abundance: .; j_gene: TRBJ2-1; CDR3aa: ASSWRASGSPYNEQF
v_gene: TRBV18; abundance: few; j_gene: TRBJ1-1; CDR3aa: ASSPPVVARPLNTEAF
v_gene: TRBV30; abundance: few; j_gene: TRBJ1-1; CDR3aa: AWSIGQGDAEAF
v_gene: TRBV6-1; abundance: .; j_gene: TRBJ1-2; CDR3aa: ASSEVGSSNYGYT
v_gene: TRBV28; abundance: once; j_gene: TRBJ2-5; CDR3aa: ASSVPARETQY
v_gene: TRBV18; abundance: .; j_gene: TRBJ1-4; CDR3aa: ASSLQQGANEKLF